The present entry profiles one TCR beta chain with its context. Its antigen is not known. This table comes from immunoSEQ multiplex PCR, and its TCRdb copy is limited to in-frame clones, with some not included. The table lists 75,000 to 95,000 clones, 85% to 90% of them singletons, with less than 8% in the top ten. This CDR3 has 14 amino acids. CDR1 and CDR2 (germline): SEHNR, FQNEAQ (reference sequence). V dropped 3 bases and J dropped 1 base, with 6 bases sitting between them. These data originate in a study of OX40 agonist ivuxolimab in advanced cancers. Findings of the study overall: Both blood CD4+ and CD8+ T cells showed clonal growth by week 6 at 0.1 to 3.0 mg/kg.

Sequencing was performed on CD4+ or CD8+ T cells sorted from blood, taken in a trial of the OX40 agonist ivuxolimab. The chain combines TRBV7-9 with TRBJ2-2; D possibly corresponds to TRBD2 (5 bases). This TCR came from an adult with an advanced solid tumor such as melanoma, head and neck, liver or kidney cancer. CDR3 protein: CASSLSGNTGELFF. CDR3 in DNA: TGTGCCAGCAGCTTGAGCGGGAACACCGGGGAGCTGTTTTTT.